What follows are 16 T cell receptor beta chains derived from one specimen sequenced in a study of T-cell reconstitution after alpha-beta-depleted transplantation in children. The TCRbeta library incorporated unique molecular identifiers. MiXCR, applied by TCRdb to the PCR reads, yields one record per CDR3 protein. The data contain roughly 350,000 distinct CDR3 sequences, about a tenth of them singletons. The source material was PBMCs from the stem cell graft donor, sampled from the stem cell graft. These receptors all come from a human donor who donated a stem cell graft to a child with acute lymphoblastic leukemia.

This clonotype appeared a few times. The chain uses TRBV20-1 and TRBJ2-5; 8 nucleotides agree with TRBD1. The V gene end was trimmed by 6 bases and the J gene end by 4 bases; junction bases not matched to a gene: 4. The CDR3 is 12 amino acids. Per germline, CDR1 DFQATT and CDR2 SNEGSKA (reference sequence). The CDR3 DNA sequence: TGCAGTGCACTGACAGGGGCAGAGACCCAGTACTTC. It translates to CSALTGAETQYF.

The gene calls are TRBV6-2 or TRBV6-3 and TRBJ2-1; D is undetermined. The CDR3 runs to 15 residues. V was pared by 4 bases and J by 0 bases, with 10 bases between. Germline CDR1 and CDR2: MNHEY and SVGEGT. CDR3 amino acids: CASSFAASSYNEQFF. The DNA for the CDR3 is TGTGCCAGCAGTTTTGCAGCTAGCTCCTACAATGAGCAGTTCTTC.

The chain links TRBV10-3 to TRBJ2-1; the D is unclear. Between the trimmed V and J ends, which lost 2 bases and 7 bases, there was a span of 6 bases. In germline, CDR1 is ENHRY, CDR2 SYGVKD. This CDR3 is built from 12 residues. CDR3 sequence (DNA): TGTGCCATCAGTGAGGACGTGAATGAGCAGTTCTTC. Translation gives CAISEDVNEQFF.

The chain recombines TRBV28 with TRBJ1-6; D gene ambiguous. Germline loops: CDR1 MDHEN, CDR2 SYDVKM. This CDR3 contains 14 residues. Trimming pared 2 bases from V and 6 bases from J, leaving 8 bases between. The DNA of the CDR3 is TGTGCCAGCAGTTTAGGAGGGATTAATTCACCCCTCCACTTT. Amino acid sequence: CASSLGGINSPLHF.

This clonotype occurred many times. The V and J genes are TRBV20-1 and TRBJ1-2; D unresolved. V gave up 0 bases and J gave up 3 bases, with 2 bases separating them. This CDR3 spans 11 amino acids. Germline CDR1 DFQATT, CDR2 SNEGSKA (reference sequence). CDR3: CSARDHYGYTF. CDR3 in DNA: TGCAGTGCTAGAGATCACTATGGCTACACCTTC.

This clonotype was seen a handful of times. The V and J genes are TRBV7-3 and TRBJ2-1; 13 bases match TRBD2. The CDR3 is made up of 16 amino acids. V lost 2 bases to trimming and J lost 4 bases; unmatched junction nucleotides: 2. The germline gives CDR1 SGHTA, CDR2 FQGTGA. The CDR3 nucleotides are TGTGCCAGCAGCTTAGCGGGACTAGCGGGATACAATGAGCAGTTCTTC. Amino acid sequence: CASSLAGLAGYNEQFF.

The chain links TRBV12-3 or TRBV12-4 to TRBJ2-2; D tentatively fits TRBD1 or TRBD2 (5 bases each). With 7 bases removed from V and 2 bases from J, the gap between germline ends came to 14 bases. The CDR3 runs to 15 residues. This CDR3 is CASTTGTGNTGELFF. The CDR3 nucleotides read TGTGCCAGCACCACCGGGACGGGAAACACCGGGGAGCTGTTTTTT.

Ten or more counts support this clonotype. The chain joins TRBV9 to TRBJ2-7; D remains ambiguous. The length of the CDR3 is 13 residues. Trimming cost V 3 bases and J 2 bases, with 9 bases left between them. Looked up from germline, CDR1 is SGDLS and CDR2 is YYNGEE. As DNA, the CDR3 is TGTGCCAGCAGCGGGTCCCGGCCCTACGAGCAGTACTTC. Protein product: CASSGSRPYEQYF.

This clonotype was detected a few times. The CDR3: CAISEDESSPGYTF. DNA for the CDR3: TGTGCCATCAGTGAGGACGAAAGTTCCCCTGGCTACACCTTC. This chain uses TRBV10-3 with TRBJ1-2; unclear D gene. Germline CDR1 ENHRY, CDR2 SYGVKD. V shed 2 bases and J shed 7 bases, with 14 bases lying between them. The CDR3 has 14 residues.

This chain connects TRBV7-9 to TRBJ1-2; 8 bases are shared with TRBD1. V shed 0 bases, J shed 5 bases, and the junction held 5 bases outside the gene matches. CDR1 SEHNR and CDR2 FQNEAQ come from the germline V gene (reference sequence). The CDR3 totals 15 residues. CDR3 nucleotide sequence: TGTGCCAGCAGCTTAGCCAGGGGGCAGCTATATGGCTACACCTTC. Amino acid sequence: CASSLARGQLYGYTF.

This clonotype has at least ten counts. This chain joins TRBV4-1 and TRBJ2-7; TRBD1 agrees at 9 bases. Germline V gene sequence: CDR1 MGHRA, CDR2 YSYEKL. The CDR3 is 15 residues long. J was trimmed by 2 bases and V by 2 bases; bases with no gene match: 4. CDR3 sequence (DNA): TGCGCCAGCAGCCAACCGGGACAGGGTACCTACGAGCAGTACTTC. Translating gives CASSQPGQGTYEQYF.

The chain uses TRBV5-1 and TRBJ2-1, with 8 positions matching TRBD2. In germline, CDR1 is SGHRS, CDR2 YFSETQ. With 1 base clipped from V and 4 bases from J, the junction kept 19 bases outside the gene matches. The CDR3 is 20 residues long. This CDR3 reads CASSLSRSGRASGFYNEQFF. CDR3 nucleotides: TGCGCCAGCAGCTTGTCGAGATCAGGTCGCGCTAGCGGGTTTTACAATGAGCAGTTCTTC.

At least ten counts were recorded for this clonotype. V gene TRBV4-1 combines with J gene TRBJ2-1, with TRBD2 matching 10 bases. Trimming took 1 base from V and 5 from J; bases not matched to a gene: 14. Germline-derived CDR1 and CDR2 are MGHRA and YSYEKL. CDR3 length: 19 amino acids. CDR3 region: CASSQGPSGGPKGDNEQFF. CDR3 bases: TGCGCCAGCAGCCAAGGCCCTAGCGGGGGACCGAAGGGGGACAATGAGCAGTTCTTC.

This clonotype turned up a few times. The chain has TRBV7-2 and TRBJ2-7; tentative D call: TRBD2 (5 bases). The V gene lost 5 bases and the J gene lost 3 bases, with 11 bases spanning the gap. CDR3 size: 13 residues. Germline CDR1 is SGHTA and CDR2 is FQGNSA. The CDR3 loop is CASSGRTDYEQYF. In DNA form, the CDR3 reads TGTGCCAGCAGCGGGAGAACTGACTACGAGCAGTACTTC.

This clonotype was seen once. This CDR3 reads CAWSVEALNTEAFF. DNA of the CDR3: TGTGCCTGGAGTGTCGAGGCTCTGAACACTGAAGCTTTCTTT. The chain joins TRBV30 to TRBJ1-1, with unresolved D. The CDR3 runs 14 residues. V dropped 0 bases and J dropped 0 bases, with 8 bases sitting between them. From germline, CDR1 is GTSNPN and CDR2 SVGIG (reference sequence).

In nucleotides, the CDR3 is TGTGCCAGTACGATCGGGACCGCCTACAATGAGCAGTTCTTC. It translates to CASTIGTAYNEQFF. The chain couples TRBV19 to TRBJ2-1, with D perhaps matching TRBD1 or TRBD2 (5 bases each). Per germline, CDR1 LNHDA and CDR2 SQIVND (reference sequence). The germline V and J ends were trimmed by 7 bases and 2 bases, with 12 bases remaining between them. The CDR3 runs 14 residues.